This T cell receptor (beta chain) was obtained from a study of Graves' ophthalmopathy and Graves' hyperthyroidism. This clonotype was seen repeatedly, ten times or more. Amplified TCR beta CDR3 regions were obtained using RNA transcripts as template. First-round RT-PCR relied on HTBI primers, and a second-round multiplex PCR came next. Each CDR3 protein gets one entry after TCRdb re-called the multiplex PCR reads with MiXCR. Among about 210,000 distinct CDR3 sequences listed, 25% to 35% were seen once. Trimming pared 1 base from V and 1 base from J, leaving 4 bases between. This CDR3 has 13 amino acids. Germline CDR1 is KGHSH and CDR2 is LQKENI.

The sequencing input was peripheral blood. The TCR sequence derives from a man between 50 and 59 years old with Graves' ophthalmopathy. The chain links TRBV18 to TRBJ2-5; D uncertain. CDR3 protein: CASSPLTQETQYF. The CDR3 nucleotides are TGTGCCAGCTCACCACTGACCCAAGAGACCCAGTACTTC.